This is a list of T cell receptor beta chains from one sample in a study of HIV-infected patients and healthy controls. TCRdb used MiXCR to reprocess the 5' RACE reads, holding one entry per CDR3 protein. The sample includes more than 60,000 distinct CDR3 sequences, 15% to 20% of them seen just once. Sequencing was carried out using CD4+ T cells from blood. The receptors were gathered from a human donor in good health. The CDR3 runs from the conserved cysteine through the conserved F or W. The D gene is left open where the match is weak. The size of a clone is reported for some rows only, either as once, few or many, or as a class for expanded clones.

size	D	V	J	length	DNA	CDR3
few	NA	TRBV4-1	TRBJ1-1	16	TGCGCCAGCAGCCAAGAATGGGAGGGCAGGAGCACTGAAGCTTTCTTT	CASSQEWEGRSTEAFF
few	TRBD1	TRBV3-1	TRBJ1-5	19	TGTGCCAGCAGCCAAGATCTGGGTCAGGGGGGGGGTAGCAATCAGCCCCAGCATTTT	CASSQDLGQGGGSNQPQHF
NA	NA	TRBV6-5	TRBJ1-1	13	TGTGCCAGCAGTTACGGCCGGGGGGCTGAAGCTTTCTTT	CASSYGRGAEAFF
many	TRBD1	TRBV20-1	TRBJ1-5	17	TGCAGTGCTACCGGGACAGGGGCAGGGGCAAGTGATCAGCCCCAGCATTTT	CSATGTGAGASDQPQHF
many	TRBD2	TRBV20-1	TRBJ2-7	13	TGCAGTGCTAGACGGGGACTAAATTACGAGCAGTACTTC	CSARRGLNYEQYF
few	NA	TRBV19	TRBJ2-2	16	TGTGCCAGTAGTATAGATCGTCTTGCTGCCACCGGGGAGCTGTTTTTT	CASSIDRLAATGELFF
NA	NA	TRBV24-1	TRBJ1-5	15	TGTGCCACCAGTGATGTGAGGGGAGGCAATCAGCCCCAGCATTTT	CATSDVRGGNQPQHF
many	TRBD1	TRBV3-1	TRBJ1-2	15	TGTGCCAGCAGCCACCAAGAGGGGGCCCGCTATGGCTACACCTTC	CASSHQEGARYGYTF
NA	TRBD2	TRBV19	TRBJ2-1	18	TGTGCCAGTAGTATCCGGCTAGCGGGGGGCAGCTCCTACAATGAGCAGTTCTTC	CASSIRLAGGSSYNEQFF
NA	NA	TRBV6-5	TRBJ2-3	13	TGTGCCAGCAGTTCCCCGGGAACAGATACGCAGTATTTT	CASSSPGTDTQYF
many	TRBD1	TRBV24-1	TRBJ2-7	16	TGTGCCACCAGTGATGGACGGGACAGGATCTTCAGCGAGCAGTACTTC	CATSDGRDRIFSEQYF
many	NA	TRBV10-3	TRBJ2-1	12	TGTGCCATCAGTGAGGTGGCCAGCTTTCTGTTCTTC	CAISEVASFLFF
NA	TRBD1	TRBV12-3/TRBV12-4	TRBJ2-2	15	TGTGCCAGCAGTCCCGGACAGGGGATGGCCGGGGAGCTGTTTTTT	CASSPGQGMAGELFF
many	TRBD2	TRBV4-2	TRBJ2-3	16	TGTGCCAGCAGCCAGCGGACTAGCGGGGGCGGAGATACGCAGTATTTT	CASSQRTSGGGDTQYF
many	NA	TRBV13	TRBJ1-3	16	TGTGCCAGCAGCTTTGGGGTTGGTAGCTCTGGAAACACCATATATTTT	CASSFGVGSSGNTIYF
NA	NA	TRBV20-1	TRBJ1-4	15	TGCAGTGCTAGAGAGGTCAGGTCGATGAGGGAAAAACTGTTTTTT	CSAREVRSMREKLFF
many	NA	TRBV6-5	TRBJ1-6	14	TGTGCCAGCAGTTACTCAAGGGGGAATTCACCCCTCCACTTT	CASSYSRGNSPLHF
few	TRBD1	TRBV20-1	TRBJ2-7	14	TGCAGTGCTCGAAATGACAGGGGGCCCCACGAGCAGTACTTC	CSARNDRGPHEQYF
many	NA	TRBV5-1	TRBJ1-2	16	TGCGCCAGCAGCTTGACCCCCGACAGGAATAACTATGGCTACACCTTC	CASSLTPDRNNYGYTF
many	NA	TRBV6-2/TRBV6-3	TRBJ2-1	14	TGTGCCAGCATCAGTGGACGGACCTACAATGAGCAGTTCTTC	CASISGRTYNEQFF
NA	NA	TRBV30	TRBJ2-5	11	TGTAGGGGCAGTCGCCAAGAGACCCAGTACTTC	CRGSRQETQYF
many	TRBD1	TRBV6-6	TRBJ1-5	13	TGTGCCACAGGAGGGACAGCCAATCAGCCCCAGCATTTT	CATGGTANQPQHF
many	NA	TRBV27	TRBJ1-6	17	TGTGCCAGCAGGGCCGGTTACGGGTTGGGAAATAATTCACCCCTCCACTTT	CASRAGYGLGNNSPLHF
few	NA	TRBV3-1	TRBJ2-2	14	TGTGCCAGCAGGTCGCGGGAGAACACCGGGGAGCTGTTTTTT	CASRSRENTGELFF
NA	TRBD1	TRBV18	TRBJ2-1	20	TGTGCCAGCTCACCAAGAACCGGGACAGGGGAAGACTTCGCGTACAATGAGCAGTTCTTC	CASSPRTGTGEDFAYNEQFF
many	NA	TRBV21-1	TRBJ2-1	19	TGTGCCAGCAGCAGGGACAGGGAAACTCGTTTTATTTACTACAATGAGCAGTTCTTC	CASSRDRETRFIYYNEQFF
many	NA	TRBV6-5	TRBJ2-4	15	TGTGCCAGCAGTTACACGGGGAAGGCCAAAAACATTCAGTACTTC	CASSYTGKAKNIQYF
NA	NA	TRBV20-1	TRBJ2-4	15	TGCAGTGCTCCTAGCCGGACGGGAGCCAAAAACATTCAGTACTTC	CSAPSRTGAKNIQYF
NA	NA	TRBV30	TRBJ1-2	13	TGTGCCTGGAGTGTGGAGGGAAGGGATGGCTACACCTTC	CAWSVEGRDGYTF
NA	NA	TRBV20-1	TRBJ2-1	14	TGCAGTGCCCGTGGACAGTACTCCTACAATGAGCAGTTCTTC	CSARGQYSYNEQFF
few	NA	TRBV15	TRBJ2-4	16	TGTGCCACCTCCCAAGACAGATTCTTAGCCAAAAACATTCAGTACTTC	CATSQDRFLAKNIQYF
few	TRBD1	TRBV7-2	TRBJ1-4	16	TGTGCCAGCAGCTTAGGACAGACAGGGACTAATGAAAAACTGTTTTTT	CASSLGQTGTNEKLFF
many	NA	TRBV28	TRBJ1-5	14	TGTGCCAGCAGTTTTTCGGGGCGGACTCAGCCCCAGCATTTT	CASSFSGRTQPQHF
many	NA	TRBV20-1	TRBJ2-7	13	TGCAGTGCTAGCCCCGGGGGCCGATACGAGCAGTACTTC	CSASPGGRYEQYF
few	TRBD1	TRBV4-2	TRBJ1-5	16	TGTGCCAGCAGCCAAGACAGGACAGGGGGCGGTCAGCCCCAGCATTTT	CASSQDRTGGGQPQHF
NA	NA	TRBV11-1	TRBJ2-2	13	TGTGCCAGCAGCTTACAGGAACGAGGGGAGCTGTTTTTT	CASSLQERGELFF
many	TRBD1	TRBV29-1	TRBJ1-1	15	TGCAGCGTTGTTAGAGGGACAGGTGGGACCACTGAAGCTTTCTTT	CSVVRGTGGTTEAFF
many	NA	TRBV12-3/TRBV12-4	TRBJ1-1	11	TGTGCCAGCAGTCAGGGTACTGAAGCTTTCTTT	CASSQGTEAFF
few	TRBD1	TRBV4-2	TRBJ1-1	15	TGTGCCAGCAGCCAAGGGGACAGGGAGGTACCTGAAGCTTTCTTT	CASSQGDREVPEAFF
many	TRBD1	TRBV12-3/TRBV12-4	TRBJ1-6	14	TGTGCCAGCAGTACAAGACAGGGCAGTTCACCCCTCCACTTT	CASSTRQGSSPLHF
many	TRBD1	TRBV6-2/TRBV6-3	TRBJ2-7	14	TGTGCCAGCAGCCCGGGACAGCCAGACTACGAGCAGTACTTC	CASSPGQPDYEQYF
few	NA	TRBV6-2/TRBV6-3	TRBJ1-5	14	TGTGCCAGCAGTTACCCAGGGGATGCTCAGCCCCAGCATTTT	CASSYPGDAQPQHF
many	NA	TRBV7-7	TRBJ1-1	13	TGTGCTAGCAGCTTAGAGGCGGGCACTGAAGCTTTCTTT	CASSLEAGTEAFF
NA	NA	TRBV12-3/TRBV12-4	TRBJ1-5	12	TGTGCCAGCAGTTTACAGGATCAGCCCCAGCATTTT	CASSLQDQPQHF
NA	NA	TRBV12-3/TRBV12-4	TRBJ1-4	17	TGTGCCAGCAGTTTAGGGACTCCGTCAGGGGTTAATGAAAAACTGTTTTTT	CASSLGTPSGVNEKLFF
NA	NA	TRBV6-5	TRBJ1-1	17	TGTGCCAGCAGTTACTCAGGGGACAAACATTTGAACACTGAAGCTTTCTTT	CASSYSGDKHLNTEAFF
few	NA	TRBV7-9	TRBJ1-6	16	TGTGCCAGCAGCTCCACGAGGGGGACCCTATACTTCCCCCTCCACTTT	CASSSTRGTLYFPLHF
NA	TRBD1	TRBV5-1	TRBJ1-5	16	TGCGCCAGCAGCTTAGGGACAGGGGGTTCGGGGCAGCCCCAGCATTTT	CASSLGTGGSGQPQHF
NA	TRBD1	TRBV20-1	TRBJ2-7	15	TGCAGTGCTAGAGTCCTCGGACAGGGGAGGGACGAGCAGTACTTC	CSARVLGQGRDEQYF
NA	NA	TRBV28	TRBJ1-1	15	TGTGCCAGCAGTTTAGGTGGGTGGGGAGACACTGAAGCTTTCTTT	CASSLGGWGDTEAFF
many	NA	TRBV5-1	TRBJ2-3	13	TGCGCCAGCAGCAACGGGGGGCCAGATACGCAGTATTTT	CASSNGGPDTQYF
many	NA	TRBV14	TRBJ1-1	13	TGTGCCAGCAGTTGGGATTCGGGGACTGAAGCTTTCTTT	CASSWDSGTEAFF
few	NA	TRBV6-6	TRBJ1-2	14	TGTGCCAGCAGTTACCCTCAGCTACGAGATGGCTACACCTTC	CASSYPQLRDGYTF
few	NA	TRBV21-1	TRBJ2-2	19	TGTGCCAGCAGCAAAGTTAGAACAGGCAATGTCGGGAACACCGGGGAGCTGTTTTTT	CASSKVRTGNVGNTGELFF
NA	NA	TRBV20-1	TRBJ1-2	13	TGCAGTGCTAGCTCCCCACCTAACTATGGCTACACCTTC	CSASSPPNYGYTF
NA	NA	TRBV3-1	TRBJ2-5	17	TGTGCCAGCAGCCAAGGGGCAAGCGGTACCGGCGGAGAGACCCAGTACTTC	CASSQGASGTGGETQYF
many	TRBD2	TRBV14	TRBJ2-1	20	TGTGCCAGCAGCCACACCGGACTAGCGGGGAGCCCCAGCTCCTACAATGAGCAGTTCTTC	CASSHTGLAGSPSSYNEQFF
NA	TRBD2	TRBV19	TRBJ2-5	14	TGTGCCAGTAGTAGCGGGACTAGTTTAGAGACCCAGTACTTC	CASSSGTSLETQYF
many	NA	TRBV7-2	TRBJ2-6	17	TGTGCCAGCAGCTTATATGGACTCCACTCTGGGGCCAACGTCCTGACTTTC	CASSLYGLHSGANVLTF
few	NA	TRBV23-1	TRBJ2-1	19	TGCGCCAGCAGTCAACCCAACCCTAGAACAGGTCCCTCCTACAATGAGCAGTTCTTC	CASSQPNPRTGPSYNEQFF